This TCR beta chain appears in the sequencing data of a study of monozygotic twins with inflammatory bowel disease. Germline V gene lookup returns CDR1 MGHRA and CDR2 YSYEKL. The CDR3 spans 19 residues. TCRdb reprocessed the 5' RACE reads; each CDR3 protein has one entry and no DNA is given. The ten most abundant clones cover approximately 2.4% of a sample with a few hundred thousand distinct CDR3 sequences. With respect to this clonotype: Antigen: not known.

Notes on the study in general: Discrimination among different T cell subtypes was not achievable. IBD-affected twins scored below their healthy co-twins in TCRbeta diversity (inverse Simpson).

The clonotype was recovered from a human donor with ulcerative colitis or Crohn's disease, or a healthy co-twin of an affected twin (not recorded which). Sequenced input: blood. The chain has TRBV4-1 and TRBJ2-7; TCRdb names TRBD1, which stays unverified in the absence of DNA. The CDR3 here is CASSQIPQDWAGGAYEQYF.